This entry features one T cell receptor beta chain sequence. Looked up from germline, CDR1 is MNHEY and CDR2 is SMNVEV (reference sequence). V was trimmed by 1 base and J by 4 bases, leaving 10 bases between them. CDR3 length: 14 residues. This specimen comes from a study of CD8 T cells in Susac syndrome. Roughly 0.45 to 1 ug RNA was reverse transcribed with random hexamers. TCRdb used MiXCR to reprocess the immunoSEQ multiplex PCR reads, holding one entry per CDR3 protein. The data show about 180,000 distinct CDR3 sequences, 85% to 95% seen once. The sequenced sample was CD8+ T cells from PBMCs. The chain links TRBV27 to TRBJ1-1, with a weak D call TRBD1 (6 bases). This TCR came from a human donor with multiple sclerosis. For the CDR3, the DNA is TGTGCCAGCAGTTTATTCGGCAGGGGCACTGAAGCTTTCTTT. Amino acids: CASSLFGRGTEAFF.